The rows below give T cell receptor beta chains drawn from one sample of a study of T cell repertoires in cytomegalovirus infection. The antigens for these receptors are not known. One entry per CDR3 protein, called by TCRdb with MiXCR from the reads. The repertoire holds roughly 700,000 distinct CDR3 sequences, with about 33% as singletons. Sequenced material: cultured PBMCs, taken from culture after CMV antigen stimulation. These TCRs come from a human donor in good health (CMV status not recorded). Some clones in this sample may be carry-over from other donors' samples. Both conserved end residues are part of each CDR3. D genes are given only for firm matches. Some rows mark clone size as missing; the rest say once, few, many or name a class of expanded clone.

TRBJ1-4	many	TRBV7-2	NA	TGTGCCAGCAGCAGGGGGACTCCTAGAAATGAAAAACTGTTTTTT	CASSRGTPRNEKLFF
TRBJ2-1	NA	TRBV20-1	NA	TGCAGTGCTAGAGGGGAAATGAGGGTGTTCTTC	CSARGEMRVFF
TRBJ2-5	few	TRBV7-2	TRBD2	TGTGCCAGCAGCTTATCTAGCGGGGGGCGGGAGACCCAGTACTTC	CASSLSSGGRETQYF
TRBJ1-6	NA	TRBV12-3/TRBV12-4	TRBD1	TGTGCCAGCAGTCGAGGGACAGGGTGGGCTTCACCCCTCCACTTT	CASSRGTGWASPLHF
TRBJ2-1	few	TRBV6-2/TRBV6-3	TRBD2	TGTGCCAGCCAAAGCAAAGCGGGGGCCTCTTGGAATGAGCAGTTCTTC	CASQSKAGASWNEQFF
TRBJ2-3	NA	TRBV7-9	TRBD2	TGTGCCAGCAGCTTAATATGGCCATCTAGCGGTAAAACAGATACGCAGTATTTT	CASSLIWPSSGKTDTQYF
TRBJ2-1	few	TRBV10-3	TRBD2	TGTGCCATCAGTGATGTGAGCGGGGGGTTCAATGAGCAGTTCTTC	CAISDVSGGFNEQFF
TRBJ2-5	NA	TRBV19	NA	TGTGCCAGCTCAGCGATGGCCCTCGGGGAGACCCAGTACTTC	CASSAMALGETQYF
TRBJ1-6	NA	TRBV18	NA	TGTGCCAGCTCACCACCGGAAGGTGGGAATTCACCCCTCCACTTT	CASSPPEGGNSPLHF
TRBJ2-5	NA	TRBV7-8	NA	TGTGCCAGCAGCTTAGAGGTTGCCGAAGAGACCCAGTACTTC	CASSLEVAEETQYF
TRBJ2-5	NA	TRBV7-6	NA	TGTGCCAGCAGCACCTCACTTAGGGGGGGTGACCAGTACTTC	CASSTSLRGGDQYF
TRBJ1-5	NA	TRBV7-2	NA	TGTGCCAGCAGCTTAACGTCAGCCCCGCAGCCCCAGCATTTT	CASSLTSAPQPQHF
TRBJ2-7	NA	TRBV6-6	TRBD1	TGTGCCAGCAGTCTACAGGGGATCGGGGAGCAGTACTTC	CASSLQGIGEQYF
TRBJ1-2	few	TRBV29-1	NA	TGCAGCGTTCGGGAGATTGGGGGGAACTATGGCTACACCTTC	CSVREIGGNYGYTF
TRBJ2-1	NA	TRBV2	TRBD1	TGTGCCAGCAGGGTAGGACAGGGTCTTAATGAGCAGTTCTTC	CASRVGQGLNEQFF
TRBJ2-3	NA	TRBV7-6	NA	TGTGCCAGCAGCTTAATCGGGCGGGGGCCCAGCACAGATACGCAGTATTTT	CASSLIGRGPSTDTQYF
TRBJ1-3	NA	TRBV20-1	NA	TGCAGTGCCCTAGTGGGGACTGGAAACACCATATATTTT	CSALVGTGNTIYF
TRBJ1-2	NA	TRBV6-1	TRBD1	TGTGCCAGCAGTGAAGGGACAGGGGGCCTTTTTGGCTACACCTTC	CASSEGTGGLFGYTF
TRBJ2-7	NA	TRBV14	NA	TGTGCTAGCAGCCAAGATGTCAGCCGTGGGGACGAGCAGTACTTC	CASSQDVSRGDEQYF
TRBJ2-3	once	TRBV6-6	NA	TGTGCCAGCAGTTACCTACAGGTGGATACGCAGTATTTT	CASSYLQVDTQYF
TRBJ2-3	many	TRBV7-2	NA	TGTGCCAGCAGCCGAATGGCAGATACGCAGTATTTT	CASSRMADTQYF
TRBJ1-4	few	TRBV4-2	TRBD1	TGTGCCAGCAGCCAAGGCCTGACAGGGGGCCGGGAAAAACTGTTTTTT	CASSQGLTGGREKLFF
TRBJ2-5	NA	TRBV9	TRBD1	TGTGCCAGCAGCCCTCCGGACAGGACGGAGACCCAGTACTTC	CASSPPDRTETQYF
TRBJ2-1	NA	TRBV20-1	NA	TGCAGTGCCCCCACTCAGGTAGATGAGCAGTTCTTC	CSAPTQVDEQFF
TRBJ2-5	NA	TRBV19	NA	TGTGCCAGTAGTATACGCCCGGACAGACAAGAGACCCAGTACTTC	CASSIRPDRQETQYF
TRBJ2-1	NA	TRBV12-5	NA	TGTGCTAGTGGTTTGTGGACAGACAATGAGCAGTTCTTC	CASGLWTDNEQFF
TRBJ1-6	NA	TRBV7-9	NA	TGTGCCAGCAGCCCACTACAGATCGCACCCCTCCACTTT	CASSPLQIAPLHF
TRBJ1-1	few	TRBV12-3/TRBV12-4	NA	TGTGCCAGCAGTTTATCGGGGGGCATAGCTTTCTTT	CASSLSGGIAFF
TRBJ2-5	NA	TRBV7-2	TRBD2	TGTGCCAGCAGCTGGACTAGCGGTCGAGGGGAGACCCAGTACTTC	CASSWTSGRGETQYF
TRBJ2-5	NA	TRBV4-3	NA	TGCGCCAGCAGCCAAGATGGGGGAGAGAGAGAGACCCAGTACTTC	CASSQDGGERETQYF
TRBJ2-3	NA	TRBV12-3/TRBV12-4	NA	TGTGCCAGCATCGCCGGGTTCACAGATACGCAGTATTTT	CASIAGFTDTQYF
TRBJ2-5	few	TRBV2	TRBD2	TGTGCCAGCAGTTCAACTAGTAGCGGGGGGGCTGAGACCCAGTACTTC	CASSSTSSGGAETQYF
TRBJ1-3	few	TRBV10-3	TRBD1	TGTGCCATCAGTGAGTCGACAGGGGCTGGAAACACCATATATTTT	CAISESTGAGNTIYF
TRBJ2-7	few	TRBV12-3/TRBV12-4	NA	TGTGCCAGCACCTGGGGGTTGGCCCCGCACGAGCAGTACTTC	CASTWGLAPHEQYF
TRBJ1-6	few	TRBV7-2	NA	TGTGCCAGCAGCGTAGGGTCTGGGGGGAATTCACCCCTCCACTTT	CASSVGSGGNSPLHF